Sequencing of this T cell receptor beta chain was carried out in a study of naive and memory T cell subsets. The beta constant-region primer was an equimolar mix of two oligonucleotides covering TRBC1 and TRBC2. Four rounds of PCR amplified the ligated cDNA using nested alpha and beta constant-region primers plus SP2. An oligonucleotide with the SP2 primer and a 12-nucleotide UMI was ligated to the cDNA 3' end. TCRdb reprocessed the UMI-ligation and nested PCR reads with MiXCR, giving one entry per CDR3 protein. In the table there are about 82,000 distinct CDR3 sequences, about 10% of which are singletons. The V gene's germline CDR1 is WNHNN and CDR2 SYGVQD (reference sequence). The ends were cut back, 0 bases at V and 5 bases at J, with 13 bases in the middle. The CDR3 extends over 15 amino acids.

The material sequenced was naive CD8+ T cells from blood. The V and J genes are TRBV10-1 and TRBJ1-1, with D possibly TRBD1 on 5 matching bases. The receptor was derived from a human donor in good health. CDR3 bases: TGCGCCAGCAGTGAGTCGACCAAGGGACTTACTGAAGCTTTCTTT. Its translation is CASSESTKGLTEAFF.